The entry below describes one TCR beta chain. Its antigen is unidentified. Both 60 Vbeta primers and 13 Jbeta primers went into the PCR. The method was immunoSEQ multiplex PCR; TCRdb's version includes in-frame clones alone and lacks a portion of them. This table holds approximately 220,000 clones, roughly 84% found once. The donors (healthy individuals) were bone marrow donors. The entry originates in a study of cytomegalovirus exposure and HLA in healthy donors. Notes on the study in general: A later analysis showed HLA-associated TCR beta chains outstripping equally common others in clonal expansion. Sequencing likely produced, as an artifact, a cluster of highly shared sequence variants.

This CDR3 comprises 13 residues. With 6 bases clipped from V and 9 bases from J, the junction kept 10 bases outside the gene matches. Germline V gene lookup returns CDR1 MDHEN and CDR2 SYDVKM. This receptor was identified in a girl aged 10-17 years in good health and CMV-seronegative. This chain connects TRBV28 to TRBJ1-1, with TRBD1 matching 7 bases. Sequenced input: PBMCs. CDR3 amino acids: CASSPLPTGKAFF. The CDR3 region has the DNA TGTGCCAGCAGCCCGCTCCCGACAGGGAAAGCTTTCTTT.